This T cell receptor (beta chain) was retrieved from a study of control samples from healthy donors and cancer patients. Produced via immunoSEQ multiplex PCR; TCRdb's table is partial and in-frame only. The sample has around 140,000 clones; roughly 89% are singletons. Germline V CDR1 and CDR2: SGDLS, YYNGEE. The CDR3 length is 15 residues. The trim removed 4 bases at V and 6 bases at J, leaving 9 bases unmatched. Sequenced sample: PBMCs. This TCR derives from a middle-aged man with head and neck cancer. The chain combines TRBV9 with TRBJ2-2, with 7 positions matching TRBD1. In DNA, the CDR3 is TGTGCCAGCAGCACCGGGACAGTTCCGGCCGGGGAGCTGTTTTTT. Translated, it gives CASSTGTVPAGELFF. Variable domain in full (rest from reference TRBV9 and TRBJ2-2): DSGVTQTPKHLITATGQRVTLRCSPRSGDLSVYWYQQSLDQGLQFLIQYYNGEERAKGNILERFSAQQFPDLHSELNLSSLELGDSALYFCASSTGTVPAGELFFGEGSRLTVL.